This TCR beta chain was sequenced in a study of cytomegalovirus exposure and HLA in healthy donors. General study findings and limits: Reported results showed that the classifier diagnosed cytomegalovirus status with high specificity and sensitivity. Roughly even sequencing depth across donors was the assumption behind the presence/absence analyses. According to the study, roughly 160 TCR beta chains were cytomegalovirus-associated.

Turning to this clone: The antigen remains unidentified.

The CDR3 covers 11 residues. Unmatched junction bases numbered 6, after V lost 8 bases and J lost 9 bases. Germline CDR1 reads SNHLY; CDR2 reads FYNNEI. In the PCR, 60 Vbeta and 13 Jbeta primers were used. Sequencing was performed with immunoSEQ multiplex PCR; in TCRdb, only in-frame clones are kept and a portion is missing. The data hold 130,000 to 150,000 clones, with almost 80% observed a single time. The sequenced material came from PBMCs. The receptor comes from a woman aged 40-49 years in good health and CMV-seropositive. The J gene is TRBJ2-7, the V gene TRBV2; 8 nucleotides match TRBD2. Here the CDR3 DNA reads TGTGCCAGCGGTTCGGGGGGGTGGCAGTACTTC. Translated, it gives CASGSGGWQYF.